This TCR beta chain was identified during a study of blood T cell repertoires in COVID-19. Details on this clone: One end of the junction is discordant with germline, which a read error may explain.

The V gene's germline CDR1 is SGHRS and CDR2 YFSETQ. The CDR3 is 11 residues long. The method was immunoSEQ multiplex PCR; TCRdb's version includes in-frame clones alone and lacks a portion of them. The sample lists around 300,000 clones, about 90% occurring once. This TCR derives from a woman aged 18-29 years with acute COVID-19. Material: PBMCs or T cells enriched from blood (not recorded which). J is TRBJ1-3 and V is TRBV5-1; maybe TRBD1 (5 bases). Here the CDR3 reads CASLREGPADF. CDR3 DNA: TGCGCCAGCTTGAGGGAGGGACCGGCGGATTTT.